Presented here are 22 T cell receptor beta chains from one specimen sequenced in a study. The sorted Tregs were CD4+CD25+CD127-/low cells. Via MiXCR, TCRdb re-called the 5' RACE reads, giving one row per CDR3 protein. The table records 9,000 to 9,500 distinct CDR3 sequences, around 44% of them present only once. Sequenced material: Tregs sorted from a lymph node. These receptors were collected from a female donor with breast cancer.

This clonotype was observed a few times. This chain uses TRBV7-8 with TRBJ2-7; no firm D call. Per the germline V gene, CDR1 is SGHVS and CDR2 is FQNEAQ. This CDR3 is 11 amino acids long. V was clipped by 3 bases and J by 5 bases, with 5 bases between them. The CDR3 spells CASSLLHEQYF. The CDR3 region has the DNA TGTGCCAGCAGCTTGTTGCACGAGCAGTACTTC.

The chain links TRBV27 to TRBJ2-3, with TRBD1 identical over 8 bases. The CDR3 runs 15 residues. J was trimmed by 3 bases and V by 4 bases; bases with no gene match: 6. Germline V gene lookup returns CDR1 MNHEY and CDR2 SMNVEV (reference sequence). CDR3 DNA: TGTGCCAGCAGTTCCGGGACAGGTTTTACAGATACGCAGTATTTT. Translating gives CASSSGTGFTDTQYF.

V usage is TRBV4-1 and J usage is TRBJ1-3; D not resolved. There are 14 residues in the CDR3. Germline V CDR1 and CDR2: MGHRA, YSYEKL. V dropped 0 bases and J dropped 1 base, with 4 bases sitting between them. The CDR3 bases are TGCGCCAGCAGCCAAGATCCATCTGGAAACACCATATATTTT. Translation gives CASSQDPSGNTIYF.

This clonotype has just a few counts. V is TRBV15 and J is TRBJ2-1, with TRBD2 identical over 11 bases. The trim removed 0 bases at V and 4 bases at J, leaving 5 bases unmatched. The CDR3 sequence is 17 residues long. Germline assignment: CDR1 LNHNV and CDR2 YYDKDF (reference sequence). CDR3 nucleotides: TGTGCCACCAGCAGAGACCAACTAGCGGGGGCTTACAATGAGCAGTTCTTC. Translated: CATSRDQLAGAYNEQFF.

The chain has TRBV12-3 or TRBV12-4 and TRBJ2-5, with 10 bases lining up with TRBD1. The CDR3 contains 15 residues. The trim removed 5 bases at V and 1 base at J, leaving 4 bases unmatched. CDR3 protein: CASSPWTGGQETQYF. CDR3 sequence (DNA): TGTGCCAGCAGTCCCTGGACAGGGGGCCAAGAGACCCAGTACTTC.

The V gene is TRBV20-1, the J gene TRBJ1-3; 8 bases are a match to TRBD1. V dropped 0 bases and J dropped 2; count of bases not matched to a gene: 12. This CDR3 has 18 residues. Germline values: CDR1 DFQATT, CDR2 SNEGSKA (reference sequence). CDR3 in amino acids: CSARDPGGALSAGNTIYF. The CDR3 nucleotides are TGCAGTGCTAGAGATCCAGGGGGCGCATTGTCTGCTGGAAACACCATATATTTT.

The chain joins TRBV12-3 or TRBV12-4 to TRBJ2-3; 16 bases are a match to TRBD2. Germline trimming cut 3 bases from V and 6 bases from J; bases unmatched to any gene: 9. This CDR3 comprises 18 residues. The CDR3: CASSFPGLAGGIWDTQYF. Written as DNA, the CDR3 is TGTGCCAGCAGTTTCCCGGGACTAGCGGGAGGGATTTGGGATACGCAGTATTTT.

A word on this clonotype: The conserved phenylalanine or tryptophan is not found at the CDR3 terminus, so this likely reflects a read error. The rearrangement uses TRBV4-1 and TRBJ1-6; unclear D gene. CDR3 length: 14 residues. The V end was cut by 3 bases, the J end by 10 bases, with 13 bases between. The germline CDR1 and CDR2 sequences are MGHRA and YSYEKL. This chain's CDR3 is CASSQEPPLSPLHI. The CDR3 nucleotides read TGCGCCAGCAGCCAGGAACCCCCCTTATCACCCCTCCACATT.

The V and J genes are TRBV15 and TRBJ2-3, with TRBD1 matching over 7 bases. The ends lost 1 base at V and 3 bases at J; junction bases unmatched: 22. This CDR3 comprises 21 residues. Germline CDR1 LNHNV, CDR2 YYDKDF (reference sequence). The CDR3 sequence is CATSRGRGPGFWKADTDTQYF. The CDR3 DNA follows: TGTGCCACCAGCAGAGGTAGGGGGCCAGGGTTCTGGAAAGCGGATACAGATACGCAGTATTTT.

The count of this clonotype is one. The chain is built from TRBV5-1 and TRBJ2-2; no firm D call. The CDR3 extends over 11 amino acids. CDR1 is SGHRS, CDR2 YFSETQ, per germline. Trimming left V 6 bases short and J 3 bases short, with 3 bases between. The CDR3 spells CASNYTGELFF. The CDR3 bases are TGCGCCAGCAATTACACCGGGGAGCTGTTTTTT. The full variable domain, in which reference TRBV5-1 and TRBJ2-2 provide the parts outside the CDR3, is KAGVTQTPRYLIKTRGQQVTLSCSPISGHRSVSWYQQTPGQGLQFLFEYFSETQRNKGNFPGRFSGRQFSNSRSEMNVSTLELGDSALYLCASNYTGELFFGEGSRLTVL.

This clonotype has more than one count but fewer than ten. This chain links TRBV29-1 with TRBJ2-5; unclear D gene. V was cut by 4 bases and J by 2 bases, with 8 bases left in between. Germline V gives CDR1 SQVTM, CDR2 ANQGSEA. The CDR3 sequence is 12 residues long. CDR3 nucleotide sequence: TGCAGCGTTGGCAGCGTACAAGAGACCCAGTACTTC. Residues: CSVGSVQETQYF.

This clonotype has more than one count but fewer than ten. This chain connects TRBV20-1 to TRBJ1-6, with 11 bases aligning to TRBD1. J lost 9 bases, V lost 1 base, and 8 bases had no gene match. Germline values: CDR1 DFQATT, CDR2 SNEGSKA (reference sequence). The CDR3 consists of 16 residues. CDR3 sequence (DNA): TGCAGTGCTAGAGCGACGGACAGGGGGCTGAGTTCACCCCTCCACTTT. This sequence encodes CSARATDRGLSSPLHF.

The chain is built from TRBV5-1 and TRBJ1-2; 8 bases map to TRBD1. The CDR3 covers 13 residues. Germline V gene lookup returns CDR1 SGHRS and CDR2 YFSETQ. V lost 3 bases, J lost 2 bases, and 0 bases stayed unmatched. CDR3 loop: CASSWDRNYGYTF. The DNA for the CDR3 is TGCGCCAGCAGCTGGGACAGGAACTATGGCTACACCTTC.

In this sample, this clonotype turned up a few times. The chain combines TRBV29-1 with TRBJ2-1, with 10 bases identical to TRBD1. CDR3 length equals 14 residues. Germline CDR1 SQVTM, CDR2 ANQGSEA. The V segment lost 2 bases and the J segment 3 bases; nucleotides outside the gene matches: 1. CDR3 DNA sequence: TGCAGCGTTGAACGGGACAGGGGCTACAATGAGCAGTTCTTC. This codes for CSVERDRGYNEQFF.

This clonotype was observed a handful of times. This chain joins TRBV27 and TRBJ1-2; TRBD1 is a possible D gene (5 bases). CDR1 and CDR2 from the germline V gene are MNHEY and SMNVEV (reference sequence). V lost 5 bases to trimming and J lost 3 bases, with 13 bases between them. The CDR3 spans 14 residues. For the CDR3, the DNA is TGTGCCAGCAGTCCGAGGGGAGGCGACTATGGCTACACCTTC. It is translated as CASSPRGGDYGYTF.

The chain is built from TRBV4-1 and TRBJ2-2, with 10 bases aligning to TRBD2. V trimming: 4 bases; J trimming: 6 bases; junction bases outside the gene matches: 2. Germline CDR1 reads MGHRA; CDR2 reads YSYEKL. The CDR3 totals 14 residues. CDR3 sequence: CASSPGLASGELFF. The DNA of the CDR3 is TGCGCCAGCAGCCCGGGACTAGCGTCCGGGGAGCTGTTTTTT.

The chain combines TRBV27 with TRBJ2-3, with D perhaps TRBD1 or TRBD2 (5 bases each). The V end lost 3 bases, the J end lost 3 bases, and 13 bases lay between the germline ends. The CDR3 has 15 amino acids. The germline CDR1 and CDR2 sequences are MNHEY and SMNVEV (reference sequence). CDR3 sequence reads: CASSLVGPGTDTQYF. As DNA, the CDR3 is TGTGCCAGCAGTTTGGTGGGACCAGGGACAGATACGCAGTATTTT.

The chain employs TRBV29-1 and TRBJ2-7, with a weak D call TRBD2 (5 bases). The germline CDR1 and CDR2 sequences are SQVTM and ANQGSEA. The CDR3 loop spans 13 amino acids. Deletions cut 5 bases from V and 3 bases from J, with 14 bases between. For the CDR3, the DNA is TGCAGCGTTCCAAGCGTCGACTACTACGAGCAGTACTTC. This gives the protein CSVPSVDYYEQYF.

This clonotype was seen a handful of times. The chain employs TRBV20-1 and TRBJ2-1; D is perhaps TRBD2 (6 bases). Trimming removed 1 base from V and 4 bases from J, with 14 bases in between. From germline, CDR1 is DFQATT and CDR2 SNEGSKA (reference sequence). CDR3 length equals 15 residues. The CDR3 DNA sequence: TGCAGTGCTAGAGTCCCGGGGGTGGGGTACAATGAGCAGTTCTTC. Protein: CSARVPGVGYNEQFF.

The chain joins TRBV12-3 or TRBV12-4 to TRBJ2-3; a possible D gene is TRBD2 (5 bases). The CDR3 spans 15 residues. Trimming pared 0 bases from V and 6 bases from J, leaving 13 bases between. The CDR3 here is CASSLARGSPDTQYF. DNA for the CDR3: TGTGCCAGCAGTTTAGCGCGAGGGTCTCCGGATACGCAGTATTTT.

The rearrangement links TRBV7-3 to TRBJ2-3; 10 nucleotides line up with TRBD1. Germline V gene data show CDR1 as SGHTA and CDR2 as FQGTGA. The V gene end was trimmed by 5 bases and the J gene end by 5 bases; junction bases not matched to a gene: 13. The CDR3 has 17 amino acids. The DNA for the CDR3 is TGTGCCAGCAGCCCCGGACAGGGGGGCTTTGAGGTAGATACGCAGTATTTT. Its translation is CASSPGQGGFEVDTQYF.

The CDR3 is CASSQEGRETQYF. CDR3 sequence (DNA): TGCGCCAGCAGCCAAGAAGGACGAGAGACCCAGTACTTC. The genes are TRBV4-1 and TRBJ2-5, with D hard to call. CDR1 and CDR2 from the germline V gene are MGHRA and YSYEKL. V lost 0 bases to trimming and J lost 4 bases, with 6 bases between them. This CDR3 is 13 amino acids long.